This entry features one T cell receptor beta chain sequence. Its specific antigen is unknown. Within one base of it there is no much larger clone, and no base qualities were kept. The sample belongs to a study of blood T cell repertoires in COVID-19 (TCRdb year 2020). Background for the entire study: Samples from collaborators originated in the United States, Italy and Spain and spanned both the acute and convalescent phases of COVID-19. The material from the prospective study consisted of cDNA or gDNA derived from T cells, B-cell-depleted T cells, or PBMCs. Deeply sampled blood TCRbeta repertoires from subjects exposed to, actively infected with, or recovered from COVID-19 were included in the dataset. A freely available public database, intended as a resource for researchers studying the immune response to SARS-CoV-2, is where the repertoires were released. The samples were drawn from two sources: the first 160 participants of the ongoing ImmuneRACE study, and fewer than 1,500 subjects contributed by 6 global collaborators. Nearly every sample came with metadata listing a de-identified subject ID, COVID-19 status, age in years and sex. Where available, HLA class I and class II types were obtained from metadata supplied by the sample provider rather than from assay-based typing. The study at large found these results: How much clinical and demographic metadata was included differed by source and by participant, and the metadata was provided uncurated.

The immunoSEQ Assay, a bias-controlled multiplex PCR, was used to amplify TCRbeta CDR3 regions from genomic DNA. Per the original workflow: Within the assay, amplification of reference gene primers was used to estimate how many nucleated cells each sample contained. To quantify the absolute abundance of each unique TCRbeta CDR3 rearrangement, sequence reads were collapsed and filtered. For each sample, productive Simpson clonality was calculated as the square root of Simpson's diversity index across productive rearrangements. TCRdb re-hosts the immuneACCESS table, in-frame sequences only. Its copies lack some clones; in the studies checked, an unresolved V gene accounts for under half of them, and the cause for the rest is not known. The D gene and trimming were derived from the DNA, and the V and J assignments and clone size from that table. This sample comprises roughly 120,000 clones, 85% to 90% of them detected only once. In total, the top ten clones hold about 7.4% of the sample.

Samples from volunteer blood donors who had recovered from COVID-19 were contributed by a second Seattle source. Whole blood was collected in K2EDTA tubes by collaborating institutions according to the institutions' own protocols. For TCRbeta analysis, collaborators shipped samples in one of three forms: frozen whole blood, isolated PBMCs, or DNA extracted from either of those sample types. Measured from the cysteine to the phenylalanine, the CDR3 is 11 residues long. This entry keeps only the CDR3 DNA: 33 bases, framed from base 1. At the junction V is shortened by 7 bases and J by 4 bases, with 7 bases in between. CDR1 and CDR2, per the germline V gene, are MDHEN and SYDVKM.

Recombination connected TRBV28 to TRBJ1-2; the D gene cannot be named for sure. The sample was peripheral blood. This receptor was obtained from a man between 70 and 80 years old who had recovered from COVID-19. Read as DNA, the sequence is TGTGCCAGCATGAGGTCCTATGGCTACACCTTC. Its protein product is CASMRSYGYTF.